These T cell receptor beta chains were read from a single sample in a study of T cell changes during pregnancy in multiple sclerosis. Method: immunoSEQ multiplex PCR; TCRdb's copy keeps in-frame clones and lacks some. The repertoire includes more than 50,000 clones, about 91% of them detected once, and around 0.81% sits in the top ten. The source material was peripheral blood, sampled before pregnancy. These TCRs come from a female donor with multiple sclerosis, enrolled in a pregnancy study. Each CDR3 is given with its conserved first and last residue. The order of the fields is clone size, D gene, J gene, V gene, CDR3 DNA, CDR3 protein. The D gene is left open where the match is weak. A clone size is listed for some rows: how often the clone was seen (once, few, many), or a class if it is expanded.

- - TRBJ1-5 TRBV2 TGTGCCAGCAAGGGGAATAGCAATCAGCCCCAGCATTTT CASKGNSNQPQHF
- TRBD1 TRBJ1-6 TRBV7-6 TGTGCCAGCTCTTTTTCGCCGGGACAGGGAGGTTCACCCCTCCACTTT CASSFSPGQGGSPLHF
- - TRBJ2-7 TRBV9 TGTGCCAGCAATGCCTCCCCAGGATACGAGCAGTACTTC CASNASPGYEQYF
- TRBD2 TRBJ2-5 TRBV7-8 TGTGCCAGCAGCTTACAGACTAGCGGAGCCCCCAAGAACTTC CASSLQTSGAPKNF
- - TRBJ1-2 TRBV5-5 TGTGCCAGCAGCTTGAGGGGGGGGAACCTCTTTAGCTACACCTTC CASSLRGGNLFSYTF
once TRBD1 TRBJ1-1 TRBV7-9 TGTGCCAGCAGCTTGGCCGGGACAGCTGACATGAACACTGAAGCTTTCTTT CASSLAGTADMNTEAFF
- - TRBJ1-2 TRBV7-2 TGTGCCAGCAGCCCTGTACGGACAGCTGCCTATGGCTACACCTTC CASSPVRTAAYGYTF
- TRBD2 TRBJ2-3 TRBV7-3 TGTGCCAGCAGCTCACCACCCGGCCTAGCGGGGGGGGGCACAGATACGCAGTATTTT CASSSPPGLAGGGTDTQYF
- - TRBJ2-2 TRBV9 TGTGCCAGCAGCCCGAGGAGAGCGAACACCGGGGAGCTGTTTTTT CASSPRRANTGELFF
once - TRBJ2-5 TRBV7-3 TGTGCCAGCAGCTTAAGCGGGCAGACCCAGTACTTC CASSLSGQTQYF
- - TRBJ2-1 TRBV5-4 TGTGCCAGCAGCCCAAGACTATGGGATGAGCAGTTCTTC CASSPRLWDEQFF
- TRBD2 TRBJ2-7 TRBV12-5 TGTGCTAGCTCAGCGGGGGGTTACGAGCAGTACTTC CASSAGGYEQYF
- - TRBJ2-4 TRBV7-9 TGTGCCAGCAGCTTAGACAGGGGGGGTGACATTCAGTACTTC CASSLDRGGDIQYF
once TRBD1 TRBJ2-7 TRBV10-3 TGTGCCATCAGTGAGTCGCTGGACAGGGAGCAGTACTTC CAISESLDREQYF
few TRBD2 TRBJ2-3 TRBV4-2 TGTGCCAGCAGCCAAGATCTAGCGGGGGGGCCAGATACGCAGTATTTT CASSQDLAGGPDTQYF